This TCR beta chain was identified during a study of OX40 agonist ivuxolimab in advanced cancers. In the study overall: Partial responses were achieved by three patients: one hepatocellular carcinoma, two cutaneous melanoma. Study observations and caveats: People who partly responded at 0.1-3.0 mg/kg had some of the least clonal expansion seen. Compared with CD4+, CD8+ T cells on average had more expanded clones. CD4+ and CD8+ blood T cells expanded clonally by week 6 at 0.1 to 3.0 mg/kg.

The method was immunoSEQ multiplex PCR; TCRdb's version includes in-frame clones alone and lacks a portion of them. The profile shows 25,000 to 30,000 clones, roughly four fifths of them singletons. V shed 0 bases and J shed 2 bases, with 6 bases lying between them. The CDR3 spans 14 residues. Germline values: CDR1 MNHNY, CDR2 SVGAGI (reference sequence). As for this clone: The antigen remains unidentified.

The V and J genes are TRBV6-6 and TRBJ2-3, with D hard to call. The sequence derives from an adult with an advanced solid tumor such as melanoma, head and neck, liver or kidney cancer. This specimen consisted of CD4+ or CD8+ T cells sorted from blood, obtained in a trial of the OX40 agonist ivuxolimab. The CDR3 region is CASSYSSDTDTQYF. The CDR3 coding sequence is TGTGCCAGCAGTTACTCGTCGGACACAGATACGCAGTATTTT.